This T cell receptor beta chain derives from a study of blood T cell repertoires in COVID-19. Study summary: Material from acute and convalescent COVID-19 was sourced from the United States, Italy and Spain. In each case, the material was cDNA or gDNA derived from T cells, B-cell-depleted T cells, or PBMCs.

In the study's own analysis: Reference gene primer amplification gave estimated nucleated cell counts. Profiled with immunoSEQ multiplex PCR; TCRdb holds only in-frame clones, not every one. V, J and clone size derive from that table, while D and trimming were established from the DNA sequence. The profile shows some 350,000 clones, about 90% of them singletons. The sample taken for sequencing was peripheral blood. This receptor was obtained from a man between 18 and 29 years old with active or convalescent COVID-19.

The CDR3 loop is CASSPGGGQGAANQPQHF. Here the CDR3 DNA reads TGTGCCAGCTCACCCGGAGGAGGACAGGGGGCCGCCAATCAGCCCCAGCATTTT. This chain joins TRBV18 and TRBJ1-5, with 11 nucleotides matching TRBD1. V was pared by 3 bases and J by 3 bases, with 10 bases of the junction left unmatched. CDR3 length: 18 residues. Looked up from germline, CDR1 is KGHSH and CDR2 is LQKENI.